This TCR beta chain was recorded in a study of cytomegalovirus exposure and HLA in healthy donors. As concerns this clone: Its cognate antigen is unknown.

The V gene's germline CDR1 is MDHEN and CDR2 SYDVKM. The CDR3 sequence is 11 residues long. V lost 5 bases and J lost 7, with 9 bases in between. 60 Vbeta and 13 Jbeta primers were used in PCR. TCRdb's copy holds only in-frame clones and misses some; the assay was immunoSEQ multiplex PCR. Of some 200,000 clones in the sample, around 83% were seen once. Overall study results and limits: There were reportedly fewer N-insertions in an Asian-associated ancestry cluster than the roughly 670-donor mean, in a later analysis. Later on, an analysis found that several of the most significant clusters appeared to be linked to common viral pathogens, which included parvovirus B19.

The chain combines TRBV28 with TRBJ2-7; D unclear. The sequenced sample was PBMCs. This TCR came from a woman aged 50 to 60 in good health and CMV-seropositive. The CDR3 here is CASSQRWEQYF. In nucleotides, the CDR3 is TGTGCCAGCAGTCAGCGATGGGAGCAGTACTTC.